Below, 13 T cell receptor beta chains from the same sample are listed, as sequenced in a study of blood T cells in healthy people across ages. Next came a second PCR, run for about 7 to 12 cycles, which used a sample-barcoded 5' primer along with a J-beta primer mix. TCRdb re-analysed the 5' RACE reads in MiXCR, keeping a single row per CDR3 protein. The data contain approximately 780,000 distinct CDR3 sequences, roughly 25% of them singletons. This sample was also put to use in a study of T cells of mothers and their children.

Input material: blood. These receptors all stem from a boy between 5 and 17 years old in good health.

CDR3 sequence reads: CASSSLGGGYTDTQYF. Written as DNA, the CDR3 is TGTGCCAGCAGCTCTCTCGGCGGGGGTTACACAGATACGCAGTATTTT. The genes are TRBV9 and TRBJ2-3, with 7 bases identical to TRBD2. V dropped 4 bases and J dropped 2; count of bases not matched to a gene: 10. The V gene's germline CDR1 is SGDLS and CDR2 YYNGEE. This CDR3 spans 16 amino acids.

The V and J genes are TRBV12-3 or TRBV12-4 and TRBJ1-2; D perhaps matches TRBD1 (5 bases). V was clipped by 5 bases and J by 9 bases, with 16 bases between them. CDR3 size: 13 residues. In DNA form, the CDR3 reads TGTGCCAGCAGTCCCCGGGGCCGGTACCGCTACACCTTC. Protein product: CASSPRGRYRYTF.

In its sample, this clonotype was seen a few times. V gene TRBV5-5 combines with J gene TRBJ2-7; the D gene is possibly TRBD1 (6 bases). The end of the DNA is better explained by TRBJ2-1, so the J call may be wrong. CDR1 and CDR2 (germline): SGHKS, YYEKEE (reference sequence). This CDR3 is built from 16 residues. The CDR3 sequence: CASSLSTGRKVVEQFF. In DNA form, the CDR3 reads TGTGCCAGCAGCCTCTCAACAGGGCGGAAGGTTGTTGAGCAGTTCTTC.

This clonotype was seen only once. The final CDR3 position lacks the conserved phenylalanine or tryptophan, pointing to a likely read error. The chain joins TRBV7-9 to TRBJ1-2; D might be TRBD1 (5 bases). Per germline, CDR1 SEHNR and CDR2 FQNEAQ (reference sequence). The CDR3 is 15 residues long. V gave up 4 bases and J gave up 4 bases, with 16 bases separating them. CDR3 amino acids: CASSSGGRGPYGYTS. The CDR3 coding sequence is TGTGCCAGCAGCTCCGGGGGGAGGGGTCCCTATGGCTACACCTCC.

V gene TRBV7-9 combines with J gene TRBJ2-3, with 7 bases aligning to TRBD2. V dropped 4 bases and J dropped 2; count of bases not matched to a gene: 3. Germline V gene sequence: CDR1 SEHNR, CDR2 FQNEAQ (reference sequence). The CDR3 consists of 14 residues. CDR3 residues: CASSSSGTTDTQYF. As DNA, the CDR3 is TGTGCCAGCAGCTCGAGCGGGACCACAGATACGCAGTATTTT. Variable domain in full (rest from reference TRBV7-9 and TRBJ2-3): DTGVSQNPRHKITKRGQNVTFRCDPISEHNRLYWYRQTLGQGPEFLTYFQNEAQLEKSRLLSDRFSAERPKGSFSTLEIQRTEQGDSAMYLCASSSSGTTDTQYFGPGTRLTVL.

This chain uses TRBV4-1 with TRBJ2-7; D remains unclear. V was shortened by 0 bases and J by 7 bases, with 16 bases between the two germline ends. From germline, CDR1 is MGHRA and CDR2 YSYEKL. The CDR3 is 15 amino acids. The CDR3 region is CASSQESAAAREQYF. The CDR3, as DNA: TGCGCCAGCAGCCAAGAGTCCGCGGCCGCTCGGGAGCAGTACTTC.

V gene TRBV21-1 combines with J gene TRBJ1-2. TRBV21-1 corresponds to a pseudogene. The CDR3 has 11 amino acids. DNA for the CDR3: TGTGCCAGCAGCAACTCTTATGGCTACACCTTC. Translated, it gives CASSNSYGYTF.

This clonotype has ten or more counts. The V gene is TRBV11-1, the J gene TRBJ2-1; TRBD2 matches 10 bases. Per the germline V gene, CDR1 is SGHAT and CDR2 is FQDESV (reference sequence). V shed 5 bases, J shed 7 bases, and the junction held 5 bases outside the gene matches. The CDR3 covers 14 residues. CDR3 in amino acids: CASSAGTSVNEQFF. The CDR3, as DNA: TGTGCCAGCAGCGCCGGGACTAGCGTTAATGAGCAGTTCTTC.

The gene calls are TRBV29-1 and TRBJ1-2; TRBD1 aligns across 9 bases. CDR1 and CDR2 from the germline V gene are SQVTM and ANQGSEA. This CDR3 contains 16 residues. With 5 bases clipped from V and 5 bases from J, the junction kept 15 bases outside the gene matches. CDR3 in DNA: TGCAGCGTTTACGCACAGGGGGCAGGGGACTTATATGGCTACACCTTC. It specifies CSVYAQGAGDLYGYTF.

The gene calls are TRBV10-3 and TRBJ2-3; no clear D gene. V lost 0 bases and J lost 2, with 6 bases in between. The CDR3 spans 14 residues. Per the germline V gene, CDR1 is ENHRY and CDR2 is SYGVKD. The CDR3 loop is CAISESADTDTQYF. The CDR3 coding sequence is TGTGCCATCAGTGAGTCGGCAGACACAGATACGCAGTATTTT.

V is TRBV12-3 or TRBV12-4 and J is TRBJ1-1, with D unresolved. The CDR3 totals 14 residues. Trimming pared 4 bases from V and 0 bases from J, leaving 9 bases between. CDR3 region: CASSYNILNTEAFF. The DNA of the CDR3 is TGTGCCAGCAGTTACAACATCTTGAACACTGAAGCTTTCTTT.

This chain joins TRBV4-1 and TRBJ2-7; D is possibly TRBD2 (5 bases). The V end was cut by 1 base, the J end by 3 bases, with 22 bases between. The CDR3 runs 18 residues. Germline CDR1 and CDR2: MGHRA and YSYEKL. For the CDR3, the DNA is TGCGCCAGCAGCCAAGCCCTAGCCGGGGTCAGAAGAGTCTACGAGCAGTACTTC. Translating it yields CASSQALAGVRRVYEQYF.

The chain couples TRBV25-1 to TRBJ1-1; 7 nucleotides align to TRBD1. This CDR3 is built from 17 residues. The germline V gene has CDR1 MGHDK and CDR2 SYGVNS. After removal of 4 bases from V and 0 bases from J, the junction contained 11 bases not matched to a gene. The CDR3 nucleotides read TGTGCCAGCAGTGCCCATGGACAGGCGGTAATGAACACTGAAGCTTTCTTT. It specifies CASSAHGQAVMNTEAFF.